Described below is a single T cell receptor (beta chain) sequence and its context. Its antigen is currently unknown. This sample is part of a study of T cell repertoires in cytomegalovirus infection. In the study overall: Alongside well-studied HLA-B-restricted CMV epitopes, recently identified HLA-C-restricted CMV epitopes were also used. TCR beta signatures that were public indicated CMV infection and matching HLA type.

Germline CDR1 is LGHDT and CDR2 is YNNKEL (reference sequence). The CDR3 totals 14 residues. V lost 3 bases, J lost 5 bases, and 6 bases stayed unmatched. TCRdb fed the reads into MiXCR, producing one record per CDR3 protein. The data contain 200,000 or so distinct CDR3 sequences, approximately 38% of them singletons. General study findings and limits: Dominating the ex vivo response were HLA-C-restricted CMV-specific TCR beta clonotypes. CMV carriers having the relevant HLA were flagged by cumulative public TCR beta family frequency.

This TCR derives from a human donor in good health (CMV status not recorded). Some clones in this sample may be carry-over from other donors' samples. The chain links TRBV3-1 to TRBJ2-7; 8 bases are shared with TRBD1. The sequencing here drew on CD8+ T cells from cultured PBMCs, taken from culture after CMV antigen stimulation. The CDR3 sequence is CASSHPDRVHEQYF. The CDR3 nucleotides are TGTGCCAGCAGCCACCCGGACAGGGTCCACGAGCAGTACTTC.